Listed below are T cell receptor beta chains from one sample, sequenced in a study of T cells after yellow fever vaccination. TCRdb called the 5' RACE reads again in MiXCR, with one record for every CDR3 protein. The sample lists some 160,000 distinct CDR3 sequences; 9.3% were seen once. Sequenced here: CD8+ T cells sorted from PBMCs, sampled 45 days after the yellow fever booster vaccination. The receptors shown here come from a man aged 18 to 29 who received the YFV17D yellow fever vaccine. CDR3s include the opening cysteine and the closing phenylalanine or tryptophan. The order of the fields is V gene, D gene, clone size, J gene, CDR3 DNA, CDR3 protein. D genes are given only for firm matches. Only part of the rows carry a size: once, few, many, or a class if the clone is expanded.

V gene: TRBV10-3
D gene: TRBD1
clone size: -
J gene: TRBJ1-1
CDR3 DNA: TGTGCCATCAGGGAGGGGGCAGGGGCCATGAACACTGAAGCTTTCTTT
CDR3 protein: CAIREGAGAMNTEAFF

V gene: TRBV20-1
D gene: TRBD2
clone size: -
J gene: TRBJ2-1
CDR3 DNA: TGCAGTGCTAGCTCCATGACTAGCGGGAGATACAATGAGCAGTTCTTC
CDR3 protein: CSASSMTSGRYNEQFF

V gene: TRBV4-3
D gene: -
clone size: once
J gene: TRBJ2-3
CDR3 DNA: TGCGCCAGCAGCCCCCGGTCCCTCGCCACAGATACGCAGTATTTT
CDR3 protein: CASSPRSLATDTQYF

V gene: TRBV5-1
D gene: -
clone size: -
J gene: TRBJ2-3
CDR3 DNA: TGCGCCAGCAGCTCCCTCGGCAGGGACACAGATACGCAGTATTTT
CDR3 protein: CASSSLGRDTDTQYF

V gene: TRBV6-2/TRBV6-3
D gene: -
clone size: -
J gene: TRBJ2-6
CDR3 DNA: TGTGCCAGCAGTACCTCGCTAACGGGGGCCTCCCCCTCTGGGGCCAACGTCCTGACTTTC
CDR3 protein: CASSTSLTGASPSGANVLTF

V gene: TRBV4-1
D gene: -
clone size: many
J gene: TRBJ2-3
CDR3 DNA: TGCGCCAGCAGCCCCAAGGAAGGTCTCCTCACAGATACGCAGTATTTT
CDR3 protein: CASSPKEGLLTDTQYF

V gene: TRBV4-1
D gene: -
clone size: few
J gene: TRBJ2-5
CDR3 DNA: TGCGCCAGCAGCCAAGGACGGAAGCAAGAGACCCAGTACTTC
CDR3 protein: CASSQGRKQETQYF

V gene: TRBV20-1
D gene: -
clone size: -
J gene: TRBJ2-3
CDR3 DNA: TGCAGTGCCTTGGGCCGGACGTATGGCACAGATACGCAGTATTTT
CDR3 protein: CSALGRTYGTDTQYF

V gene: TRBV10-3
D gene: TRBD1
clone size: few
J gene: TRBJ1-1
CDR3 DNA: TGTGCCATCAGTGAGCGGGGACAGGGCGGCACTGAAGCTTTCTTT
CDR3 protein: CAISERGQGGTEAFF

V gene: TRBV4-3
D gene: -
clone size: few
J gene: TRBJ1-2
CDR3 DNA: TGCGCCAGCAGCCAAGACGACAGTGTGGCCTATGGCTACACCTTC
CDR3 protein: CASSQDDSVAYGYTF

V gene: TRBV7-3
D gene: TRBD1
clone size: many
J gene: TRBJ2-2
CDR3 DNA: TGTGCCAGCAGCTCCCAGCCCGGGACAGGGGTCGTTACCGGGGAGCTGTTTTTT
CDR3 protein: CASSSQPGTGVVTGELFF